This T cell receptor (beta chain) is from a study of blood T cell repertoires in COVID-19 (dated by TCRdb to about 2020). A note on the overall study: For ImmuneRACE Cohort 3, a participant was defined as recovered based on two consecutive negative NP/OP PCR tests, clearance by a healthcare professional, or resolution of symptoms. The collaborator samples originated in the United States, Italy and Spain and spanned the acute and convalescent phases of COVID-19. The prospective study material was composed of cDNA or gDNA derived from T cells, B-cell-depleted T cells, or PBMCs. The dataset comprised deeply sampled blood TCRbeta repertoires from subjects exposed to, actively infected with, or recovered from COVID-19. The repertoires were released in a freely available public database intended as a resource for research on the immune response to SARS-CoV-2. Samples were obtained from the ongoing ImmuneRACE study (first 160 participants) and from some 1,200 subjects provided by 6 global collaborators. Sample metadata almost always included a de-identified subject ID, COVID-19 status, age in years and sex. Where available, HLA class I and class II types were taken from metadata supplied by the sample provider and were not determined by assay-based typing.

This clone showed up just once. Its antigen is unknown. Per-nucleotide qualities are absent, and no much larger clonotype sits a single base away. Other DNA sequences in the sample encode the same CDR3. Study-wide conclusions, independent of this receptor: How much clinical and demographic metadata was included differed by source and by participant, and the metadata was provided uncurated.

Enrolling through a virtual design, the prospective study's participants ranged in age from roughly 18 to 95 years and lived across roughly 24 United States geographic areas. To assign participants to cohorts, the prospective study relied on clinical history that participants themselves reported in a screening survey and a study questionnaire. In the prospective study, whole blood, serum and a nasopharyngeal or oropharyngeal swab were collected from each participant by mobile phlebotomists. Participants in the prospective study had the option to provide additional blood draws and questionnaires over a roughly 2-month period. Blood samples from the prospective study were shipped frozen or at room temperature prior to DNA extraction. The immunoSEQ Assay, a bias-controlled multiplex PCR, was used to amplify TCRbeta CDR3 regions from genomic DNA. On the study's bioinformatics: The number of nucleated cells in each sample was estimated from the amplification of reference gene primers within the assay. To quantify the absolute abundance of each unique TCRbeta CDR3 rearrangement, sequence reads were collapsed and filtered. For each sample, productive Simpson clonality was calculated as the square root of Simpson's diversity index across productive rearrangements. TCRdb limited this immuneACCESS table to in-frame rearrangements with V and J called. A share of clones is missing; checked studies link under half to unresolved V genes, and the rest is unexplained. V, J and clone size derive from that table, while D and trimming were established from the DNA sequence. In all, the sample holds 150,000 to 200,000 clones, and around 83% of those were seen once. About 22% of the sample is in the top ten clones.

The CDR3 sequence holds 13 residues, the cysteine and phenylalanine included. Just CDR3 DNA is preserved here, 39 bases in frame from base 1. CDR1 ENHRY and CDR2 SYGVKD are derived from the germline V gene. The V end loses 6 bases and the J end loses 2 bases, and a stretch of 10 bases separates them. The V and J genes are TRBV10-3 and TRBJ1-1; a tentative D match to TRBD1 spans 5 bases. This TCR was sampled from a woman between 40 and 55 years old in a cohort exposed to, infected with or recovered from COVID-19 (not recorded which). Source material: PBMCs or T cells enriched from blood (not recorded which). Read as DNA, the sequence is TGTGCCATCAGCGGGCAGGGAAACACTGAAGCTTTCTTT. This is translated as CAISGQGNTEAFF.